This T cell receptor beta chain originates from a study of blood T cell repertoires in COVID-19. About the research overall: Samples of COVID-19 (acute and convalescent) were obtained from the United States, Italy and Spain. PBMCs, B-cell-depleted T cells, or T cells were the source of the cDNA or gDNA that made up the material.

Enrollment of patients from Seattle took place during active infection, with longitudinal follow-up. This CDR3 has 15 amino acids. CDR1 is MDHEN and CDR2 is SYDVKM in the germline V gene. V was pared by 4 bases and J by 1 base, with 13 bases between. Clones were read by immunoSEQ multiplex PCR, and TCRdb kept only the in-frame ones, dropping some. This table holds almost 400,000 clones, about 87% found once. This TCR came from a woman in her sixties with COVID-19, enrolled during active disease. Material for sequencing was peripheral blood. V is TRBV28 and J is TRBJ1-1, with D perhaps matching TRBD1 (6 bases). CDR3 loop: CASSSGGAANTEAFF. The DNA for the CDR3 is TGTGCCAGCAGTTCCGGGGGGGCGGCGAACACTGAAGCTTTCTTT.